This T cell receptor beta chain was obtained from a study of cytomegalovirus exposure and HLA in healthy donors. For the study at large: Earlier, almost 120 million unique TCR beta sequences were recovered from approximately 180 million T cells by an analysis. In terms of ancestry, the Caucasian-associated cluster contained 80% to 90% of the approximately 430 genotyped donors. Broader study findings: There were approximately 150 TCR beta chains listed as cytomegalovirus-associated.

With 60 Vbeta and 13 Jbeta primers, the PCR was carried out. Profiling relied on immunoSEQ multiplex PCR, and the TCRdb table lists in-frame clones only, not all of them. The sample holds under 200,000 clones, over 70% seen once. On this clone: Its antigen is unidentified.

The CDR3 is made up of 15 amino acids. V shed 0 bases, J shed 3 bases, and the junction held 4 bases outside the gene matches. Germline loops: CDR1 LGHNA, CDR2 YNFKEQ. The sequence was obtained from a woman in her 50s in good health and CMV-seropositive. This chain joins TRBV4-2 and TRBJ2-7; 8 bases are shared with TRBD2. The material sequenced was PBMCs. CDR3 DNA sequence: TGTGCCAGCAGCCAAGAAAGCGGGGGATTCTACGAGCAGTACTTC. It is translated as CASSQESGGFYEQYF.